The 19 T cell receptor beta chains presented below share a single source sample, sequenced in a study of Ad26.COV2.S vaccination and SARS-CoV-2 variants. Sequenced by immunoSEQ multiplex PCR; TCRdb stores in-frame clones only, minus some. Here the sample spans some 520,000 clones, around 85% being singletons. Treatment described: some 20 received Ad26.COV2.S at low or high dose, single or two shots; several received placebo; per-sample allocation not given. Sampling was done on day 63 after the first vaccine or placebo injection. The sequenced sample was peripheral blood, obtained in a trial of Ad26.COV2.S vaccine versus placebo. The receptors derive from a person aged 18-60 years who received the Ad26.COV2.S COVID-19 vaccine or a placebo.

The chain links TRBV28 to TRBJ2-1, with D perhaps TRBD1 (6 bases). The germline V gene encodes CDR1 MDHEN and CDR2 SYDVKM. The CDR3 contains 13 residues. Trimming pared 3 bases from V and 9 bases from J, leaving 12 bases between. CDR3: CASSFGTRSEQFF. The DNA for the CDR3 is TGTGCCAGCAGTTTCGGGACAAGAAGTGAGCAGTTCTTC. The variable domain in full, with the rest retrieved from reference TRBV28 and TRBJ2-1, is DVKVTQSSRYLVKRTGEKVFLECVQDMDHENMFWYRQDPGLGLRLIYFSYDVKMKEKGDIPEGYSVSREKKERFSLILESASTNQTSMYLCASSFGTRSEQFFGPGTRLTVL.

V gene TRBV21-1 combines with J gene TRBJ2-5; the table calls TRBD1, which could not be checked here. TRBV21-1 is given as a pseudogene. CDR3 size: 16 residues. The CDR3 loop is CASSKEGLRTGETQYF. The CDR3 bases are TGTGCCAGCAGCAAAGAGGGACTCCGGACAGGAGAGACCCAGTACTTC.

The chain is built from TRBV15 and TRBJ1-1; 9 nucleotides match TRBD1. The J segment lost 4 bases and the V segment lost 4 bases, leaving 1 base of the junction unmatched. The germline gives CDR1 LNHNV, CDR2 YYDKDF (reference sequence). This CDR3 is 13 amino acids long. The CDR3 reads CATSKQGATEAFF. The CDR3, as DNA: TGTGCCACCAGCAAACAGGGGGCCACTGAAGCTTTCTTT.

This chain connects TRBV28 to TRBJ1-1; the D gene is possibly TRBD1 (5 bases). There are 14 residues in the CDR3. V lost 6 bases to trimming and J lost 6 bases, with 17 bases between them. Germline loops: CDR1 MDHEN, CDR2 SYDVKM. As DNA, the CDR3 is TGTGCCAGCAGGACCCGGCCTAGGGGCGCTGAAGCTTTCTTT. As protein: CASRTRPRGAEAFF. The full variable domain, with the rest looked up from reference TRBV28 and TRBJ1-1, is DVKVTQSSRYLVKRTGEKVFLECVQDMDHENMFWYRQDPGLGLRLIYFSYDVKMKEKGDIPEGYSVSREKKERFSLILESASTNQTSMYLCASRTRPRGAEAFFGQGTRLTVV.

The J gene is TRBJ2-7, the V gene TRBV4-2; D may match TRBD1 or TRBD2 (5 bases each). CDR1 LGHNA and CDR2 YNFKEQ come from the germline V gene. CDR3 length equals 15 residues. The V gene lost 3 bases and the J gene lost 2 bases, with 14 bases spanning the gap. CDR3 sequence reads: CASSHTRDPAYEQYF. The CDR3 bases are TGTGCCAGCAGCCATACCCGGGACCCGGCCTACGAGCAGTACTTC.

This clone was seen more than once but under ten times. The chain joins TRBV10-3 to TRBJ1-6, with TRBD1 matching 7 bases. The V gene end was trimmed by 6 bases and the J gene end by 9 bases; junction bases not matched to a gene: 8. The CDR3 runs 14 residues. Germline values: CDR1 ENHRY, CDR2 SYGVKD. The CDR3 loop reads CAISAQGIGSPLHF. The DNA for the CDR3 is TGTGCCATCAGCGCACAGGGGATTGGTTCACCCCTCCACTTT.

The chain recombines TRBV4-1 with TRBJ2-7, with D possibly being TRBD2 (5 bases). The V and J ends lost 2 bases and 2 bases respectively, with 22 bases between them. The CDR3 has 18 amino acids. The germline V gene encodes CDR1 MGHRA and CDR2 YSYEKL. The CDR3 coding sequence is TGCGCCAGCAGCCAAAGTCCTCCCTCGGGGATCACCACCTACGAGCAGTACTTC. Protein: CASSQSPPSGITTYEQYF.

The CDR3 sequence is CASSPNAWGGYEQYF. DNA for the CDR3: TGTGCCAGCAGCCCGAACGCGTGGGGGGGCTACGAGCAGTACTTC. The V call is TRBV11-2, the J call TRBJ2-7; TRBD2 agrees at 7 bases. The length of the CDR3 is 15 residues. Germline V gene data show CDR1 as SGHAT and CDR2 as FQNNGV. The V segment lost 5 bases and the J segment 3 bases; nucleotides outside the gene matches: 10. The full variable domain, in which reference TRBV11-2 and TRBJ2-7 provide the parts outside the CDR3, is EAGVAQSPRYKIIEKRQSVAFWCNPISGHATLYWYQQILGQGPKLLIQFQNNGVVDDSQLPKDRFSAERLKGVDSTLKIQPAKLEDSAVYLCASSPNAWGGYEQYFGPGTRLTVT.

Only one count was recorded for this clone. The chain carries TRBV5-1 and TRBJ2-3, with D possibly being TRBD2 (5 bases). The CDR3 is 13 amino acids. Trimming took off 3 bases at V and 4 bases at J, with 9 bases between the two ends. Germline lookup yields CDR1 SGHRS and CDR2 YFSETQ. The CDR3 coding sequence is TGCGCCAGCAGCTCACTAGTGGCAGATACGCAGTATTTT. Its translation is CASSSLVADTQYF.

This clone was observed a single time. CDR3 residues: CASSLLAGVSYNEQFF. CDR3 sequence (DNA): TGTGCCAGCAGTCTACTAGCGGGAGTCAGTTACAATGAGCAGTTCTTC. This sequence joins TRBV28 and TRBJ2-1, with TRBD2 matching over 11 bases. The CDR3 is made up of 16 amino acids. Germline loops: CDR1 MDHEN, CDR2 SYDVKM. Trimming took 5 bases from V and 4 from J; bases not matched to a gene: 7.

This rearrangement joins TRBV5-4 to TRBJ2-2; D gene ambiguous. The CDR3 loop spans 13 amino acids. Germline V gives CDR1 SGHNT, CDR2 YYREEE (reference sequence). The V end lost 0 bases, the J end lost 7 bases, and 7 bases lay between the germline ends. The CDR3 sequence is CASSLVEGGELFF. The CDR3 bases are TGTGCCAGCAGCTTGGTTGAAGGCGGGGAGCTGTTTTTT. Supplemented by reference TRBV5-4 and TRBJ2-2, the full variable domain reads ETGVTQSPTHLIKTRGQQVTLRCSSQSGHNTVSWYQQALGQGPQFIFQYYREEENGRGNFPPRFSGLQFPNYSSELNVNALELDDSALYLCASSLVEGGELFFGEGSRLTVL.

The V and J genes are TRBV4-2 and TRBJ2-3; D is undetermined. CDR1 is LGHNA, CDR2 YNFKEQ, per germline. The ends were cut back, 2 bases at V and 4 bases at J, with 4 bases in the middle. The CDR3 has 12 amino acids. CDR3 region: CASSQTADTQYF. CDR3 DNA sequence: TGTGCCAGCAGCCAAACCGCAGATACGCAGTATTTT.

The CDR3 DNA follows: TGTGCCAGCAGCGCTCAGGGAGGGGGCTCCTATAATTCACCCCTCCACTTT. Its translation is CASSAQGGGSYNSPLHF. The V and J genes are TRBV7-2 and TRBJ1-6; possibly TRBD1 for D (6 bases). Germline V gene lookup returns CDR1 SGHTA and CDR2 FQGNSA. The CDR3 is made up of 17 amino acids. V lost 5 bases and J lost 0, with 14 bases in between.

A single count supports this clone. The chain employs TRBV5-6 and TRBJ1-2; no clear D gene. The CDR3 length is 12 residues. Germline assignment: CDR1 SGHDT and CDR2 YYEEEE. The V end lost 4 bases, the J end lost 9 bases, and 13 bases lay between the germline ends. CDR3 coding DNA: TGTGCCAGCAGCAAAATACAGAGCAGCTACACCTTC. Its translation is CASSKIQSSYTF.

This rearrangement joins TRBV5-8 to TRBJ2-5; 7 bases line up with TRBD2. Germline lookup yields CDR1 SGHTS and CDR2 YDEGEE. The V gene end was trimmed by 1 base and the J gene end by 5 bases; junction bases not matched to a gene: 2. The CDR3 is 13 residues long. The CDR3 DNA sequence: TGTGCCAGCAGCTTGTATAGCGGGGAGACCCAGTACTTC. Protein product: CASSLYSGETQYF. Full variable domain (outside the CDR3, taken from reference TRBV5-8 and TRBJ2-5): EAGVTQSPTHLIKTRGQQATLRCSPISGHTSVYWYQQALGLGLQFLLWYDEGEERNRGNFPPRFSGRQFPNYSSELNVNALELEDSALYLCASSLYSGETQYFGPGTRLLVL.

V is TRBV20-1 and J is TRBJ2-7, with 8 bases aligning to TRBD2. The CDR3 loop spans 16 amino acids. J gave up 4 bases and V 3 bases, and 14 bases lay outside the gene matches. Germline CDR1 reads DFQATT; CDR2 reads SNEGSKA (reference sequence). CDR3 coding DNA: TGCAGTGCTAGTCCCCTTACTAGCGGCCGGGGGTACGAGCAGTACTTC. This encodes CSASPLTSGRGYEQYF.

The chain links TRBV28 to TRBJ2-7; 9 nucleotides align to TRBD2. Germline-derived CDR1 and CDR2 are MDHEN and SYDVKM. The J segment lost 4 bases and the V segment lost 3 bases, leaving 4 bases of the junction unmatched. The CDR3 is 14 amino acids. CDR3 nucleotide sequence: TGTGCCAGCAGTTTTGTAGCGGGAGTTTACGAGCAGTACTTC. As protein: CASSFVAGVYEQYF.

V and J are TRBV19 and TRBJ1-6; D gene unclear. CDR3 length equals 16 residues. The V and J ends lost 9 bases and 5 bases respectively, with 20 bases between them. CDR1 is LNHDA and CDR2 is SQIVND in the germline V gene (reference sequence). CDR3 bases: TGTGCCAGCACCCCTGGAAACTCCAGAGATAATTCACCCCTCCACTTT. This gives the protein CASTPGNSRDNSPLHF.

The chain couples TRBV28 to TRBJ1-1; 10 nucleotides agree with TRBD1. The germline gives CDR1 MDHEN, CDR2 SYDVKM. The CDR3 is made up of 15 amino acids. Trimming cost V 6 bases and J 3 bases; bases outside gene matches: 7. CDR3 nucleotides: TGTGCCAGCAGCTTGGGACAGGGGTTGGACACTGAAGCTTTCTTT. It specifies CASSLGQGLDTEAFF.